A single sample gave rise to the 11 T cell receptor beta chains below, sequenced in a study of radiotherapy plus CTLA-4 blockade in lung cancer. Sequencing used immunoSEQ multiplex PCR; TCRdb keeps in-frame clones, though not all of them. Counted here are tens of thousands of clones, roughly 70% occurring once; the ten biggest clones make up around 3.1%. The sample consisted of peripheral blood, taken from a patient treated with radiotherapy plus ipilimumab. These receptors all stem from a human donor with non-small cell lung cancer whose response to radiotherapy plus ipilimumab could not be evaluated.

The genes are TRBV4-3 and TRBJ2-3; 7 nucleotides align to TRBD2. Trimming cost V 0 bases and J 4 bases; bases outside gene matches: 4. The CDR3 runs 15 residues. Germline CDR1 is LGHNA and CDR2 is YSLEER. CDR3 amino acids: CASSQDGLGADTQYF. The CDR3, as DNA: TGCGCCAGCAGCCAAGACGGACTAGGTGCAGATACGCAGTATTTT.

J is TRBJ1-1 and V is TRBV2; D possibly corresponds to TRBD1 (5 bases). V dropped 6 bases and J dropped 0 bases, with 11 bases sitting between them. CDR3 length: 14 residues. Germline V gene lookup returns CDR1 SNHLY and CDR2 FYNNEI. The CDR3 region has the DNA TGTGCCAGCAGCCGGACAACCATGAACACTGAAGCTTTCTTT. It yields the protein CASSRTTMNTEAFF.

This clone was picked up a small number of times. The rearrangement joins TRBV6-5 to TRBJ1-4; D not resolved. CDR1 is MNHEY and CDR2 is SVGAGI in the germline V gene. The CDR3 is made up of 14 amino acids. V was pared by 5 bases and J by 7 bases, with 14 bases between. CDR3 nucleotides: TGTGCCAGCAGTGATTGGCAAACAAGTGAAAAACTGTTTTTT. This gives the protein CASSDWQTSEKLFF.

The chain links TRBV18 to TRBJ2-5; perhaps TRBD2 as D (6 bases). The J call may be incorrect, as the DNA end agrees better with TRBJ2-7. Germline V gives CDR1 KGHSH, CDR2 LQKENI. CDR3 length: 12 residues. Here the CDR3 reads CASSPTRGEQYF. The DNA of the CDR3 is TGTGCCAGCTCACCGACTAGAGGCGAGCAGTACTTC.

This clone was counted only a few times. The CDR3 sequence: CASSTGRKTDTQYF. CDR3 nucleotide sequence: TGTGCCAGCAGCACGGGTAGGAAGACAGATACGCAGTATTTT. This chain uses TRBV11-2 with TRBJ2-3, with D uncertain. CDR1 is SGHAT, CDR2 FQNNGV, per germline. This CDR3 spans 14 amino acids. V was trimmed by 5 bases and J by 3 bases, leaving 12 bases between them.

This clone came up a few times. The CDR3 loop is CASLNSGRNEQFF. The CDR3 nucleotides read TGTGCCAGCCTAAACAGCGGAAGGAATGAGCAGTTCTTC. V usage is TRBV28 and J usage is TRBJ2-1, with a weak D call TRBD2 (5 bases). V was cut by 8 bases and J by 7 bases, with 15 bases left in between. The CDR3 consists of 13 residues. Germline V CDR1 and CDR2: MDHEN, SYDVKM. Together with reference TRBV28 and TRBJ2-1, the CDR3 gives the full variable domain: DVKVTQSSRYLVKRTGEKVFLECVQDMDHENMFWYRQDPGLGLRLIYFSYDVKMKEKGDIPEGYSVSREKKERFSLILESASTNQTSMYLCASLNSGRNEQFFGPGTRLTVL.

This chain links TRBV18 with TRBJ1-3; 8 nucleotides agree with TRBD1. This CDR3 has 16 amino acids. CDR1 is KGHSH, CDR2 LQKENI, per germline. V dropped 5 bases and J dropped 0; count of bases not matched to a gene: 6. CDR3 loop: CASSWTGTHSGNTIYF. The CDR3 DNA reads TGTGCCAGCTCATGGACAGGGACCCACTCTGGAAACACCATATATTTT.

J is TRBJ2-3 and V is TRBV25-1, with 13 bases lining up with TRBD2. Germline V gene sequence: CDR1 MGHDK, CDR2 SYGVNS. Unmatched junction bases numbered 7, after V lost 4 bases and J lost 3 bases. The CDR3 has 17 residues. CDR3 amino acids: CASSGERTSGSTDTQYF. DNA for the CDR3: TGTGCCAGCAGTGGAGAGCGGACTAGCGGGAGTACAGATACGCAGTATTTT.

This clone was recorded only once. V gene TRBV4-1 combines with J gene TRBJ1-2; tentatively, D is TRBD1 (6 bases). V was shortened by 2 bases and J by 4 bases, with 14 bases between the two germline ends. Germline values: CDR1 MGHRA, CDR2 YSYEKL. The CDR3 loop spans 15 amino acids. CDR3 nucleotides: TGCGCCAGCAGCCAACGGGCGGGGGGCAGCTATGGCTACACCTTC. Translating gives CASSQRAGGSYGYTF.

In nucleotides, the CDR3 is TGCGCCAGCAGCACAACAGGGGGCGGCTACGAGCAGTACTTC. Translated, it gives CASSTTGGGYEQYF. The gene calls are TRBV5-1 and TRBJ2-7, with 9 nucleotides matching TRBD1. Germline V gene sequence: CDR1 SGHRS, CDR2 YFSETQ. J gave up 3 bases and V 4 bases, and 5 bases lay outside the gene matches. The CDR3 has 14 amino acids.

V usage is TRBV28 and J usage is TRBJ2-3; D possibly corresponds to TRBD1 (6 bases). In germline, CDR1 is MDHEN, CDR2 SYDVKM. The CDR3 covers 16 residues. V was shortened by 2 bases and J by 2 bases, with 14 bases between the two germline ends. This CDR3 reads CASSLRDIFLTDTQYF. The CDR3 DNA follows: TGTGCCAGCAGTTTACGGGACATCTTCCTCACAGATACGCAGTATTTT.